What follows are 14 T cell receptor beta chains derived from one specimen sequenced in a study of blood T cell repertoires in COVID-19. This table comes from immunoSEQ multiplex PCR, and its TCRdb copy is limited to in-frame clones, with some not included. Among about 380,000 clones listed, approximately 81% were seen once. Sample: peripheral blood. The receptors were gathered from a young woman with acute or convalescent COVID-19.

This sequence joins TRBV6-5 and TRBJ2-5; no clear D gene. V was clipped by 6 bases and J by 2 bases, with 10 bases between them. The CDR3 covers 13 residues. Germline assignment: CDR1 MNHEY and CDR2 SVGAGI. Here the CDR3 reads CASSLIAQETQYF. For the CDR3, the DNA is TGTGCCAGCAGCTTAATAGCACAAGAGACCCAGTACTTC.

This chain joins TRBV28 and TRBJ2-5, with D perhaps matching TRBD1 (6 bases). Trimming took 5 bases from V and 4 from J, leaving 17 bases between them. Germline V lookup: CDR1 MDHEN, CDR2 SYDVKM. This CDR3 contains 15 residues. CDR3 protein: CASSPAKTQGETQYF. Written as DNA, the CDR3 is TGTGCCAGCAGTCCCGCCAAGACACAGGGAGAGACCCAGTACTTC.

This clone was seen more than once but under ten times. V gene TRBV5-4 combines with J gene TRBJ2-7; the match to TRBD2 covers 11 bases. CDR1 and CDR2 (germline): SGHNT, YYREEE (reference sequence). CDR3 length: 14 residues. V lost 6 bases and J lost 6; bases outside the gene matches: 8. The CDR3 sequence: CASTRLAGTGEQYF. The CDR3 DNA reads as TGTGCCAGCACCCGACTAGCGGGAACGGGCGAGCAGTACTTC.

The chain joins TRBV2 to TRBJ2-2, with 7 nucleotides matching TRBD2. Looked up from germline, CDR1 is SNHLY and CDR2 is FYNNEI. Trimming at V came to 5 bases and at J to 4 bases, leaving 7 bases not matched to a gene. The CDR3 totals 15 residues. CDR3 sequence reads: CASSYAGVPTGELFF. CDR3 DNA sequence: TGTGCCAGCAGTTATGCGGGAGTGCCCACCGGGGAGCTGTTTTTT.

J is TRBJ2-2 and V is TRBV27; possible D gene TRBD2, 6 bases. The CDR3 contains 13 residues. CDR1 and CDR2 (germline): MNHEY, SMNVEV (reference sequence). The germline V and J ends were trimmed by 8 bases and 2 bases, with 9 bases remaining between them. This CDR3 reads CASRGSNTGELFF. CDR3 sequence (DNA): TGTGCCAGCCGGGGGAGTAACACCGGGGAGCTGTTTTTT.

The V and J genes are TRBV7-2 and TRBJ2-1; 11 bases map to TRBD2. The CDR3 consists of 17 residues. With 7 bases clipped from V and 1 base from J, the junction kept 9 bases outside the gene matches. The germline V gene has CDR1 SGHTA and CDR2 FQGNSA. The CDR3 is CASTGSSGGASYNEQFF. The CDR3, as DNA: TGTGCCAGCACCGGGAGTAGCGGGGGGGCATCCTACAATGAGCAGTTCTTC.

V and J are TRBV27 and TRBJ1-6, with no clear D. The germline V gene encodes CDR1 MNHEY and CDR2 SMNVEV (reference sequence). This CDR3 is 15 amino acids long. With 0 bases removed from V and 8 bases from J, the gap between germline ends came to 11 bases. The CDR3 DNA sequence: TGTGCCAGCAGTTTATCTTCTAGATGGGATTCACCCCTCCACTTT. Its protein is CASSLSSRWDSPLHF.

This clone was seen only once. The J gene is TRBJ1-5, the V gene TRBV4-1; D unresolved. The CDR3 consists of 15 residues. The germline V gene has CDR1 MGHRA and CDR2 YSYEKL. V lost 1 base to trimming and J lost 5 bases, with 12 bases between them. Here the CDR3 DNA reads TGCGCCAGCAGCCAAGGCACGGTCGGGGATCAGCCCCAGCATTTT. Translating gives CASSQGTVGDQPQHF.

The chain uses TRBV28 and TRBJ2-2; no firm D call. Per the germline V gene, CDR1 is MDHEN and CDR2 is SYDVKM. V was clipped by 7 bases and J by 4 bases, with 13 bases between them. This CDR3 is built from 14 residues. CDR3 DNA sequence: TGTGCCAGCATGGAGACCACGGTCACCGGGGAGCTGTTTTTT. Its translation is CASMETTVTGELFF.

V usage is TRBV5-8 and J usage is TRBJ1-6; possibly TRBD1 for D (6 bases). Germline V gene lookup returns CDR1 SGHTS and CDR2 YDEGEE. The CDR3 is 14 amino acids. V was shortened by 4 bases and J by 8 bases, with 13 bases between the two germline ends. The CDR3 coding sequence is TGTGCCAGCAGCATCCGGGACACACATTCACCCCTCCACTTT. As protein: CASSIRDTHSPLHF.

The V and J genes are TRBV27 and TRBJ2-2; D gene unclear. CDR1 MNHEY and CDR2 SMNVEV come from the germline V gene (reference sequence). The CDR3 contains 11 residues. V lost 3 bases to trimming and J lost 7 bases, with 3 bases between them. CDR3 sequence (DNA): TGTGCCAGCAGTTTGCGCGGGGAGCTGTTTTTT. It encodes CASSLRGELFF.

This rearrangement joins TRBV5-1 to TRBJ2-7; TRBD1 is a possible D gene (5 bases). Germline V gene sequence: CDR1 SGHRS, CDR2 YFSETQ. With 4 bases removed from V and 2 bases from J, the gap between germline ends came to 10 bases. This CDR3 comprises 13 residues. DNA of the CDR3: TGCGCCAGCAGCGTGACAGCTCCCTACGAGCAGTACTTC. Translated, it gives CASSVTAPYEQYF.

The V call is TRBV5-1, the J call TRBJ2-1; TRBD2 matches at 9 bases. Germline V gene data show CDR1 as SGHRS and CDR2 as YFSETQ. This CDR3 region has 13 residues. J was trimmed by 8 bases and V by 8 bases; bases with no gene match: 8. This chain's CDR3 is CASTGLALHEQFF. For the CDR3, the DNA is TGCGCCAGTACGGGACTAGCCTTGCATGAGCAGTTCTTC.

The genes are TRBV2 and TRBJ1-2; 9 nucleotides align to TRBD1. There are 15 residues in the CDR3. Per germline, CDR1 SNHLY and CDR2 FYNNEI. The ends lost 8 bases at V and 2 bases at J; junction bases unmatched: 9. DNA of the CDR3: TGTGCCAGCTTTACGACAGGGGGTAACAACTATGGCTACACCTTC. Its translation: CASFTTGGNNYGYTF. The whole variable domain, remainder taken from reference TRBV2 and TRBJ1-2, is EPEVTQTPSHQVTQMGQEVILRCVPISNHLYFYWYRQILGQKVEFLVSFYNNEISEKSEIFDDQFSVERPDGSNFTLKIRSTKLEDSAMYFCASFTTGGNNYGYTFGSGTRLTVV.